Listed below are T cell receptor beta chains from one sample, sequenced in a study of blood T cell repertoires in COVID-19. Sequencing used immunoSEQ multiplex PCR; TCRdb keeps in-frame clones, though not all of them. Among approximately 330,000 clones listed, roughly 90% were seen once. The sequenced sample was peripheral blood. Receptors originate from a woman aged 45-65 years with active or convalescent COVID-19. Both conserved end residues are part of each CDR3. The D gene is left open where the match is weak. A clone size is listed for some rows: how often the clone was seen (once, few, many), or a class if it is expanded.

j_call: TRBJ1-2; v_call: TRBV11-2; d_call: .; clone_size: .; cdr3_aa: CASSQIRETNYGYTF; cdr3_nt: TGTGCCAGCAGCCAAATACGGGAGACTAACTATGGCTACACCTTC
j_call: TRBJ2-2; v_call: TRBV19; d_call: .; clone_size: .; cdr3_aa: CASSLSYQGSGELFF; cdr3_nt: TGTGCCAGTAGTTTATCATACCAGGGGAGCGGGGAGCTGTTTTTT
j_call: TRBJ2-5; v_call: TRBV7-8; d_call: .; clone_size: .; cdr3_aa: CATKARASEETQYF; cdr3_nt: TGTGCCACCAAGGCCAGGGCTAGTGAAGAGACCCAGTACTTC
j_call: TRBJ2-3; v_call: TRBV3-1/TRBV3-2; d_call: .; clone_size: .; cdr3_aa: CASSQGGGYTDTQYF; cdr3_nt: TGTGCCAGCAGCCAGGGCGGGGGCTACACAGATACGCAGTATTTT
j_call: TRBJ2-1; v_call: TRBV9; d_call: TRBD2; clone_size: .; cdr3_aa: CASSVLAGTYNEQFF; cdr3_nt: TGTGCCAGCAGCGTTTTAGCGGGAACTTACAATGAGCAGTTCTTC
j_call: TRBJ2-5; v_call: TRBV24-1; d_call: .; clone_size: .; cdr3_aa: CATSVLEGRRETQYF; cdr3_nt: TGTGCCACCAGTGTCCTTGAGGGCAGGAGAGAGACCCAGTACTTC
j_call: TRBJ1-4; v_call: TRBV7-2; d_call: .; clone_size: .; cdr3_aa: CASSSTGTTNEKLFF; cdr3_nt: TGTGCCAGCAGCTCAACAGGAACAACTAATGAAAAACTGTTTTTT
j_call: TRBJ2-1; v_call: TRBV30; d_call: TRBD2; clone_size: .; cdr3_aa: CAWSVPAGGDEQFF; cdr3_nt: TGTGCCTGGAGTGTACCGGCGGGAGGCGATGAGCAGTTCTTC
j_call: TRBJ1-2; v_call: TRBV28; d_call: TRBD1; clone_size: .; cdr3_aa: CASSLDRAPNYGYTF; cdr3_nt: TGTGCCAGCAGTCTGGACAGGGCCCCTAACTATGGCTACACCTTC
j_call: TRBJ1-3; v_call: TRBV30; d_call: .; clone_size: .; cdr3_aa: CAWSVGGSGNTIYF; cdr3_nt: TGTGCCTGGAGTGTTGGAGGATCTGGAAACACCATATATTTT
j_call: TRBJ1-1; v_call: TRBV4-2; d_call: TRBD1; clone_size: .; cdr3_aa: CASSRQGAEAFF; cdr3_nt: TGTGCCAGCAGCCGACAGGGGGCTGAAGCTTTCTTT
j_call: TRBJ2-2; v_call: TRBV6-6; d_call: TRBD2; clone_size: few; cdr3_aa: CASSRGLAGGQLYTGELFF; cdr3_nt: TGTGCCAGCAGTCGTGGACTAGCGGGAGGGCAGCTTTACACCGGGGAGCTGTTTTTT
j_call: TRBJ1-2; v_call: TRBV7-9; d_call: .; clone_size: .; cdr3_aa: CASSLKSRQFGGSYGYTF; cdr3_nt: TGTGCCAGCAGCCTTAAAAGCCGACAGTTCGGTGGCAGCTATGGCTACACCTTC
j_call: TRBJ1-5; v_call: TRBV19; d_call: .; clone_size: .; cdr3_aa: CASSIDQGIRNQPQHF; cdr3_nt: TGTGCCAGTAGTATAGATCAGGGGATTCGGAATCAGCCCCAGCATTTT
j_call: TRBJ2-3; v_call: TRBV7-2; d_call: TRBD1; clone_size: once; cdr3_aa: CASSLRGLGTDTQYF; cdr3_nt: TGTGCCAGCAGCTTAAGGGGGCTGGGCACAGATACGCAGTATTTT
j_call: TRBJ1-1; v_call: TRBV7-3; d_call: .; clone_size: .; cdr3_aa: CASSFGGQNTEAFF; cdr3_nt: TGTGCCAGCAGCTTCGGGGGGCAGAACACTGAAGCTTTCTTT
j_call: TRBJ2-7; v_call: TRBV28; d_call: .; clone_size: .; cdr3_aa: CASSLTTYEQYF; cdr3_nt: TGTGCCAGCAGTTTAACAACATACGAGCAGTACTTC
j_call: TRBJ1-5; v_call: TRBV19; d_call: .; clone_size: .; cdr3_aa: CASSIGAPVPNQPQHF; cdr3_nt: TGTGCCAGTAGTATTGGGGCTCCGGTACCCAATCAGCCCCAGCATTTT
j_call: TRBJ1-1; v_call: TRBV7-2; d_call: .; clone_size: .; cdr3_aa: CASSLAWIAGTEAFF; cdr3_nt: TGTGCCAGCAGCTTAGCCTGGATCGCGGGGACTGAAGCTTTCTTT
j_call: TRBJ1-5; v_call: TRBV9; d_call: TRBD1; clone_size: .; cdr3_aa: CASSETGDAQPQHF; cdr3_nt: TGTGCCAGCAGCGAAACAGGGGACGCTCAGCCCCAGCATTTT
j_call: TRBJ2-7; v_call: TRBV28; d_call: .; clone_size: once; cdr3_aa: CASSFALDYEQYF; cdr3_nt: TGTGCCAGCAGTTTCGCGCTAGATTACGAGCAGTACTTC
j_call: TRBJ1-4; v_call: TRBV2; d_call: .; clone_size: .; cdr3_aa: CASSNDEKLFF; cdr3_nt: TGTGCCAGCAGCAATGATGAAAAACTGTTTTTT
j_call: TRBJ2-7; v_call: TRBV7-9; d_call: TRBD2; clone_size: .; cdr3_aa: CASSSSVVRESIYEQYF; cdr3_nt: TGTGCCAGCAGCTCGTCGGTAGTGCGGGAGAGTATATACGAGCAGTACTTC
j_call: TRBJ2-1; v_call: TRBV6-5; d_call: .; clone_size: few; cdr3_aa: CASSTQYNEQFF; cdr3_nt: TGTGCCAGCAGCACCCAGTACAATGAGCAGTTCTTC
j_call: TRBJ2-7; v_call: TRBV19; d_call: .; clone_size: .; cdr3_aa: CASSPQDYYGEQYF; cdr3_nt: TGTGCCAGTAGTCCTCAGGACTATTATGGCGAGCAGTACTTC
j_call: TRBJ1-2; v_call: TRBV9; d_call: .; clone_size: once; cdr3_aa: CASSETATYGYTF; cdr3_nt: TGTGCCAGCAGCGAGACAGCGACCTATGGCTACACCTTC
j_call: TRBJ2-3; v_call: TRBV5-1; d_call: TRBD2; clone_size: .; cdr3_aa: CASRSLAGLDTQYF; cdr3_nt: TGCGCCAGCAGAAGTCTAGCGGGGTTAGATACGCAGTATTTT
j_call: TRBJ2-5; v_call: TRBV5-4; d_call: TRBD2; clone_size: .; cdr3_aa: CASSRGTSGSEETQYF; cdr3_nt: TGTGCCAGCAGCAGAGGGACTAGCGGGAGCGAAGAGACCCAGTACTTC
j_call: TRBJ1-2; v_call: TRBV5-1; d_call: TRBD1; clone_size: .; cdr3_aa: CASSLQGTGAPYGYTF; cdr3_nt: TGCGCCAGCAGCTTGCAAGGGACAGGGGCGCCCTATGGCTACACCTTC